These T cell receptor beta chains were read from a single sample in a study of identical twins. TCRdb re-analysed the 5' RACE reads in MiXCR, keeping a single row per CDR3 protein. Counted here are 650,000 to 750,000 distinct CDR3 sequences, over 20% occurring once; the ten biggest clones make up roughly 4%. Another study also made use of these data, one on T cells expressing NK-cell markers.

What was sequenced was PBMCs. Receptors were obtained from a woman aged 18-29 years in good health. Both conserved end residues are part of each CDR3. A D gene is named only where the DNA matches it firmly. Clone size is stated in some rows and not others, as once, few, many or a class when expanded.

>.|TRBV7-9|TRBJ2-1|.
CASSRQFDSYNEQFF
>TRBD2|TRBV12-3/TRBV12-4|TRBJ2-3|many
CASSFGLAGALDTQYF
>.|TRBV7-9|TRBJ1-1|many
CASSLPEGNTEAFF
>.|TRBV20-1|TRBJ1-3|many
CSARDRGYTIYF
>.|TRBV20-1|TRBJ2-1|many
CSARGSWEQFF
>.|TRBV19|TRBJ1-2|few
CASSHREEGYTF
>TRBD2|TRBV5-5|TRBJ2-7|.
CASSLALAGGLSYEQYF
>TRBD1|TRBV20-1|TRBJ1-2|many
CSAQRTGEDYGYTF
>.|TRBV29-1|TRBJ2-1|few
CSVDGGLDEQFF
>.|TRBV5-1|TRBJ2-2|.
CASSLGVPSVPGELFF
>.|TRBV12-3/TRBV12-4|TRBJ1-1|many
CASSSQGSTEAFF
>.|TRBV5-1|TRBJ2-5|many
CASAPGMGQETQYF
>TRBD2|TRBV11-2|TRBJ2-7|many
CASSLSGTRSYEQYF
>.|TRBV7-2|TRBJ2-3|.
CASSFTAGSTDTQYF
>.|TRBV20-1|TRBJ2-7|many
CSARDRTEQYF
>.|TRBV4-3|TRBJ2-7|.
CASSQEASPNTYEQYF
>.|TRBV18|TRBJ1-2|few
CASSPPQGGYTF
>TRBD1|TRBV7-2|TRBJ2-3|.
CASSLPAGGSRFTQYF
>TRBD2|TRBV7-9|TRBJ2-1|many
CASSLGAGVYNEQFF
>.|TRBV11-2|TRBJ2-1|.
CASSFGTSEQFF
>.|TRBV12-3/TRBV12-4|TRBJ1-1|.
CASSFREGRNTEAFF
>.|TRBV5-1|TRBJ2-7|few
CASSLAENHEQYF
>.|TRBV27|TRBJ2-3|.
CASLGIPSTDTQYF
>TRBD1|TRBV23-1|TRBJ2-7|few
CASSRNYRGLSYEQYF
>TRBD2|TRBV4-3|TRBJ2-1|.
CASSQDGLAGFSYNEQFF
>.|TRBV27|TRBJ1-6|.
CASSFNRTPLHF
>.|TRBV20-1|TRBJ2-1|.
CSAKDSLYNEQFF